This entry lists 5 T cell receptor beta chains sequenced from one sample in a study of CD8 T cells in ankylosing spondylitis. One entry per CDR3 protein results from TCRdb running MiXCR on the 5' RACE reads. The table has 250,000 or so distinct CDR3 sequences, 15% to 20% seen once. The specimen sequenced was blood, either unsorted or a sorted T cell fraction (not recorded which). These receptors came from a male donor with ankylosing spondylitis or in good health (not recorded which).

This clonotype was detected a few times. The V call is TRBV6-1, the J call TRBJ2-2, with D hard to call. With 4 bases removed from V and 8 bases from J, the gap between germline ends came to 14 bases. Germline lookup yields CDR1 MNHNS and CDR2 SASEGT. This CDR3 has 14 amino acids. The CDR3 region is CASSGQRLAGELFF. DNA of the CDR3: TGTGCCAGCAGTGGCCAGAGGCTCGCGGGGGAGCTGTTTTTT.

This clonotype was counted a few times. The chain joins TRBV12-3 or TRBV12-4 to TRBJ2-5; TRBD1 matches at 9 bases. The CDR3 contains 14 residues. J was trimmed by 4 bases and V by 4 bases; bases with no gene match: 4. In DNA form, the CDR3 reads TGTGCCAGCAGTTGGACAGGGGTAGGAGAGACCCAGTACTTC. Protein: CASSWTGVGETQYF.

This clonotype was seen a handful of times. This chain links TRBV7-9 with TRBJ2-1; no clear D gene. The ends were cut back, 5 bases at V and 9 bases at J, with 14 bases in the middle. The CDR3 extends over 13 amino acids. The germline gives CDR1 SEHNR, CDR2 FQNEAQ (reference sequence). CDR3 nucleotides: TGTGCCAGCAGCCCATCGGACCGAATTGAGCAGTTCTTC. This sequence encodes CASSPSDRIEQFF. Full variable domain (outside the CDR3, taken from reference TRBV7-9 and TRBJ2-1): DTGVSQNPRHKITKRGQNVTFRCDPISEHNRLYWYRQTLGQGPEFLTYFQNEAQLEKSRLLSDRFSAERPKGSFSTLEIQRTEQGDSAMYLCASSPSDRIEQFFGPGTRLTVL.

The chain employs TRBV6-1 and TRBJ1-5; D gene uncertain. CDR1 and CDR2 from the germline V gene are MNHNS and SASEGT. The CDR3 sequence is 15 residues long. The V end lost 7 bases, the J end lost 2 bases, and 15 bases lay between the germline ends. The CDR3 is CASTEDRNGNQPQHF. The DNA of the CDR3 is TGTGCCAGCACCGAGGATCGCAATGGCAATCAGCCCCAGCATTTT.

The chain links TRBV29-1 to TRBJ2-2; unclear D gene. Germline V gene data show CDR1 as SQVTM and CDR2 as ANQGSEA. V was cut by 5 bases and J by 0 bases, with 4 bases left in between. The CDR3 is 12 amino acids. The CDR3 protein is CSVNANTGELFF. The DNA of the CDR3 is TGCAGCGTTAATGCGAACACCGGGGAGCTGTTTTTT.